This TCR beta chain was obtained from a study of cytomegalovirus exposure and HLA in healthy donors. General study findings and limits: The authors enumerated roughly 160 TCR beta chains as linked to cytomegalovirus.

The CDR3 consists of 13 residues. Trimming at V came to 8 bases and at J to 9 bases, leaving 12 bases not matched to a gene. Germline V gene lookup returns CDR1 LNHDA and CDR2 SQIVND (reference sequence). On this clone: Its antigen is unidentified.

Amplification used 60 Vbeta primers and 13 Jbeta primers. Sequenced by immunoSEQ multiplex PCR; TCRdb stores in-frame clones only, minus some. Of approximately 190,000 clones detected, roughly four fifths appear once; the ten largest clones hold roughly 0.8%. The TCR sequence derives from a woman aged 18-35 years in good health and CMV-seronegative. The chain combines TRBV19 with TRBJ1-2; 7 bases match TRBD1. The sequencing sample was made of PBMCs. In DNA, the CDR3 is TGTGCCAGTTTAAACAGGGGTTCGAAACGCTACACCTTC. Its protein is CASLNRGSKRYTF.